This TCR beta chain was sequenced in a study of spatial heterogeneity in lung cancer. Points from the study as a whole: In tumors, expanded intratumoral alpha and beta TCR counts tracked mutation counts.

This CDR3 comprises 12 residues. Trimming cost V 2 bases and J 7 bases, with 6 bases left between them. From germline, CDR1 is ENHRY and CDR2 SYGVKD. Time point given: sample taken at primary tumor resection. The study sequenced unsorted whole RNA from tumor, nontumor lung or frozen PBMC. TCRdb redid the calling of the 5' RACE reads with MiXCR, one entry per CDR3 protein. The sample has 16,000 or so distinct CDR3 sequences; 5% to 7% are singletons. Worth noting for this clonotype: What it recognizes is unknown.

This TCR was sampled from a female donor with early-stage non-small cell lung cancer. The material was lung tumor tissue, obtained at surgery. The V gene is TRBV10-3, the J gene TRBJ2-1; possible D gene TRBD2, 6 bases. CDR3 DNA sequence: TGTGCCATCAGTGAGCGGGGGAATGAGCAGTTCTTC. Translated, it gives CAISERGNEQFF.